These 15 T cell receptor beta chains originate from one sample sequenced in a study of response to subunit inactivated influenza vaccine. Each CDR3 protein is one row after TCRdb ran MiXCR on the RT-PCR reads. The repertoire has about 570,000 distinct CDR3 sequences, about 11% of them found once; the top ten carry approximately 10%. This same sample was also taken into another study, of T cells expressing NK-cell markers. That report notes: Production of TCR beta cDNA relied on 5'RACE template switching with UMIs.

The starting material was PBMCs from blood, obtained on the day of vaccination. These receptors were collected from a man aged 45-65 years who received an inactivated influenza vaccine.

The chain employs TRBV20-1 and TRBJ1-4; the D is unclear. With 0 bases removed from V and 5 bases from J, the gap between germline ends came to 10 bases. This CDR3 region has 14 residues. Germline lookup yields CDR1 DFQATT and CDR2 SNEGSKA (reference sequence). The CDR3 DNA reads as TGCAGTGCTAGAGATTCGCGCCGGAATGAAAAACTGTTTTTT. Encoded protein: CSARDSRRNEKLFF.

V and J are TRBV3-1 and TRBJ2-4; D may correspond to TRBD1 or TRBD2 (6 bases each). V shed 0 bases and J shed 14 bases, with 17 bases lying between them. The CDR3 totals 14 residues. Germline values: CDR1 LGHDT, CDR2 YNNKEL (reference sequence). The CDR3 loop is CASSQDLIHREEYF. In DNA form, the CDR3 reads TGTGCCAGCAGCCAAGACTTAATTCACAGGGAGGAGTACTTC.

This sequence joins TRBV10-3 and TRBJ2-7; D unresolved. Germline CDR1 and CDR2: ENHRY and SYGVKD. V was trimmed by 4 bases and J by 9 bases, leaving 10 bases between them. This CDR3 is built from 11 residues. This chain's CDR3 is CAISGTGGQYF. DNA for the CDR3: TGTGCCATCAGTGGGACCGGCGGGCAGTACTTC.

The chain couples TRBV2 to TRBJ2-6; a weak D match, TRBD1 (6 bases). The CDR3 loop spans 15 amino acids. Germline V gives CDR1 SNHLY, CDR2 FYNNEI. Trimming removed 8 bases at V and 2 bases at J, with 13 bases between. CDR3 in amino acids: CASGGSNTGANVLTF. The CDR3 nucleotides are TGTGCCAGCGGGGGCAGTAACACTGGGGCCAACGTCCTGACTTTC.

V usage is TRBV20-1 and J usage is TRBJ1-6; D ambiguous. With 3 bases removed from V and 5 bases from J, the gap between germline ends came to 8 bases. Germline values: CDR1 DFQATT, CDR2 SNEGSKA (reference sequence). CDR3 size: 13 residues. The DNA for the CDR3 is TGCAGTGCTAGCCCGGTCGATAATTCACCCCTCCACTTT. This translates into CSASPVDNSPLHF.

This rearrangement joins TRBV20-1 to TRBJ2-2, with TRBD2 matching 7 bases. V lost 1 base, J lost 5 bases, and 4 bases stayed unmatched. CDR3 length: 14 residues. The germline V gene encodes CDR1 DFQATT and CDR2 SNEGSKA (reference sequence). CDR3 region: CSARVAGGTGELFF. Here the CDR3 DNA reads TGCAGTGCTAGAGTAGCGGGTGGGACCGGGGAGCTGTTTTTT.

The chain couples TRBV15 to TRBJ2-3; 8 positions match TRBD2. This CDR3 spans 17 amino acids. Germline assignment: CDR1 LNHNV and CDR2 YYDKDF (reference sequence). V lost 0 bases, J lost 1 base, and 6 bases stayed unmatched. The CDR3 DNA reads TGTGCCACCAGCAGAGAAGGACTAGCTTTTCGCACAGATACGCAGTATTTT. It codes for CATSREGLAFRTDTQYF.

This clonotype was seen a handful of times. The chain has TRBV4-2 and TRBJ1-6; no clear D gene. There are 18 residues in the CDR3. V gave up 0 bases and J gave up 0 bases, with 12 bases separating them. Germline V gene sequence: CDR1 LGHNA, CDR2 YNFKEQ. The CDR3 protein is CASSQDRVGSSYNSPLHF. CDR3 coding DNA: TGTGCCAGCAGCCAAGATCGGGTCGGTAGCTCCTATAATTCACCCCTCCACTTT.

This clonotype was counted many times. CDR3 DNA sequence: TGTGCCAGCAGCTACGGCAACTTAGCGGGGGGCTCGGGAGAGACCCAGTACTTC. Translating gives CASSYGNLAGGSGETQYF. The V and J genes are TRBV7-8 and TRBJ2-5; 10 bases fit TRBD2. Germline assignment: CDR1 SGHVS and CDR2 FQNEAQ. V dropped 4 bases and J dropped 4; count of bases not matched to a gene: 15. The CDR3 is made up of 18 amino acids.

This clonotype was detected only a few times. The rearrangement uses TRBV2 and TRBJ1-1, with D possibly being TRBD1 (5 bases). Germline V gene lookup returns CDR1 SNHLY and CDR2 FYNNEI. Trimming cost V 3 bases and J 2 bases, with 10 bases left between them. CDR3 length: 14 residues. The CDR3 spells CASSDREYNTEAFF. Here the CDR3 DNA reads TGTGCCAGCAGTGACAGGGAGTACAACACTGAAGCTTTCTTT.

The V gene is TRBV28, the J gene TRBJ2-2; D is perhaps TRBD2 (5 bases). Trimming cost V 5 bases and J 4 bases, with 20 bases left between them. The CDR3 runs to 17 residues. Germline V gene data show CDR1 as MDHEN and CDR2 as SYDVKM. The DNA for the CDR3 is TGTGCCAGCAGTCCCCTCAAATCTCTGAGGGTCACCGGGGAGCTGTTTTTT. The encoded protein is CASSPLKSLRVTGELFF.

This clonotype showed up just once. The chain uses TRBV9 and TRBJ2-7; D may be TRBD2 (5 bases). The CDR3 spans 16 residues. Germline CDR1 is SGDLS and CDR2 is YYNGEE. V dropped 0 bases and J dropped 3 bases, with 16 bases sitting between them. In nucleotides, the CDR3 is TGTGCCAGCAGCGTAGGGTCAGGCGGACTTAGCTACGAGCAGTACTTC. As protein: CASSVGSGGLSYEQYF. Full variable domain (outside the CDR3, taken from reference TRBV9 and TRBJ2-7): DSGVTQTPKHLITATGQRVTLRCSPRSGDLSVYWYQQSLDQGLQFLIQYYNGEERAKGNILERFSAQQFPDLHSELNLSSLELGDSALYFCASSVGSGGLSYEQYFGPGTRLTVT.

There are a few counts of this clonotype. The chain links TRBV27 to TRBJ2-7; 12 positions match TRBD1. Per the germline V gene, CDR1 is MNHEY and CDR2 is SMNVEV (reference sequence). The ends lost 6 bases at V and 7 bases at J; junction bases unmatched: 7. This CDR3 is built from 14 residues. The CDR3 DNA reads TGTGCCAGCAGCAAAGGGACAGGGGGCAGGGAGCAGTACTTC. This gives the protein CASSKGTGGREQYF.

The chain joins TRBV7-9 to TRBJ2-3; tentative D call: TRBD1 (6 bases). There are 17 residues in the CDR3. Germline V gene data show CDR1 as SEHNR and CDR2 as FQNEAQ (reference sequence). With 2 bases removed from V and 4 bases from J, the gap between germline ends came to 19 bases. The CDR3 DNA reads TGTGCCAGCAGCTTAAGTGGGTACAGGGCGGGTCCAGATACGCAGTATTTT. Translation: CASSLSGYRAGPDTQYF. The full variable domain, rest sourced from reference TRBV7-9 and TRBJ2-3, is DTGVSQNPRHKITKRGQNVTFRCDPISEHNRLYWYRQTLGQGPEFLTYFQNEAQLEKSRLLSDRFSAERPKGSFSTLEIQRTEQGDSAMYLCASSLSGYRAGPDTQYFGPGTRLTVL.

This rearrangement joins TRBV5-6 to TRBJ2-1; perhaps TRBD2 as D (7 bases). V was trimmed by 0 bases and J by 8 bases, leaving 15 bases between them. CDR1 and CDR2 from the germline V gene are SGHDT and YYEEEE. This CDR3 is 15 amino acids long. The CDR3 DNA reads TGTGCCAGCAGCTTGGTTTGGGGGGGGCAGGATGAGCAGTTCTTC. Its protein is CASSLVWGGQDEQFF.